Listed here is a single TCR beta chain. Germline trimming cut 4 bases from V and 13 bases from J; bases unmatched to any gene: 14. The CDR3 is 15 residues long. Germline assignment: CDR1 SGHAT and CDR2 FQDESV (reference sequence). Individuals who donated were healthy Caucasians from Russia aged about 6 to 90. This sample is part of a study of blood T cells in healthy people across ages. For the second PCR, which ran for about 6 to 11 cycles, a sample-barcoded 5' primer and a J-beta primer mix were used. No fewer than 2.5 million CDR3-containing paired-end reads came from each sample. TCRdb reanalysed the 5' RACE reads using MiXCR and keeps one entry per CDR3 protein. The sample consists of around 820,000 distinct CDR3 sequences, 20% to 30% of them appearing once. These sequences were also reported in another study, on T cells of mothers and their children. From that study: The study recruited a few healthy Caucasian mothers and their six children as donors. Unrelated mother-child pairs always had slightly, but never significantly, lower normalized overlap than related pairs.

The source of this sequence is a boy younger than 18 in good health. The sample was blood. J is TRBJ2-3 and V is TRBV11-1; 10 bases agree with TRBD1. The CDR3 loop reads CASSSNPGTGEREYF. CDR3 DNA: TGTGCCAGCAGCTCGAATCCCGGGACAGGGGAGAGGGAGTATTTT.